This T cell receptor beta chain was retrieved from a study of CD8 T cells in Susac syndrome. Random hexamers were used to reverse transcribe an amount of roughly 0.5 to 1 ug RNA. The immunoSEQ assay covered 54 Vbeta and 13 Jbeta segments for CDR3. TCRdb reprocessed the immunoSEQ multiplex PCR reads via MiXCR and lists one record per CDR3 protein. This repertoire shows around 200,000 distinct CDR3 sequences, around 93% found once; its top ten account for approximately 0.081%. Germline V CDR1 and CDR2: GTSNPN, SVGIG (reference sequence). The CDR3 sequence is 13 residues long. The V and J ends lost 3 bases and 5 bases respectively, with 11 bases between them. Whole-study findings and limits: It was acknowledged in the study that the number of individuals who were included in its TCR sequencing and HLA analysis was relatively small.

On this clonotype: Its antigen is not identified.

The source is a human donor with multiple sclerosis. The specimen was CD4+ T cells from PBMCs. The chain has TRBV30 and TRBJ1-5; D remains ambiguous. CDR3 DNA sequence: TGTGCCTGGAGCAACAGCCTAGATCAGCCCCAGCATTTT. It yields the protein CAWSNSLDQPQHF.